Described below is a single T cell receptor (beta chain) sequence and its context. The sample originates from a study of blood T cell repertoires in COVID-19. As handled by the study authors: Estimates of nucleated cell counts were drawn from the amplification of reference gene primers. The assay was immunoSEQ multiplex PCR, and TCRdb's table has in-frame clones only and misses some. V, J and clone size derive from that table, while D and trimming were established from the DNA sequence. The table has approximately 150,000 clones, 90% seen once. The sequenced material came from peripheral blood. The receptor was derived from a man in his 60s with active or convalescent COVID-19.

Here the CDR3 reads CASSFFLRDDEAFF. The CDR3 nucleotides read TGTGCCAGCAGTTTTTTCCTCAGGGATGATGAAGCTTTCTTT. V gene TRBV28 combines with J gene TRBJ1-1; a weak D match, TRBD1 (5 bases). The CDR3 is made up of 14 amino acids. Trimming stripped 3 bases from V and 7 bases from J, with 15 bases between. Germline V lookup: CDR1 MDHEN, CDR2 SYDVKM.